These T cell receptor beta chains were read from a single sample in a study of T cells after yellow fever vaccination. TCRdb processed the 5' RACE reads anew with MiXCR; each CDR3 protein has one entry. Counted here are 230,000 or so distinct CDR3 sequences, more than 3.5% occurring once; the ten biggest clones make up under 20%. The starting material was PBMCs, obtained 15 days after the yellow fever booster vaccination. These receptors were obtained from a man aged 18-30 years who received the YFV17D yellow fever vaccine. Each CDR3 is given with its conserved first and last residue. A D gene is named only where the DNA matches it firmly. Not all rows give a size; the values are once, few, many and, for expanded clones, a class.

abundance: many
v_gene: TRBV5-1
d_gene: TRBD1
j_gene: TRBJ1-1
CDR3aa: CASSFDREYTEAFF
CDR3nt: TGCGCCAGCAGCTTCGACAGGGAATACACTGAAGCTTTCTTT

abundance: many
v_gene: TRBV15
d_gene: .
j_gene: TRBJ2-3
CDR3aa: CATSIGAGGTDTQYF
CDR3nt: TGTGCCACCAGCATTGGGGCAGGGGGCACAGATACGCAGTATTTT

abundance: many
v_gene: TRBV6-2/TRBV6-3
d_gene: .
j_gene: TRBJ2-7
CDR3aa: CAGGDSSYEQYF
CDR3nt: TGTGCCGGAGGGGATTCGTCCTACGAGCAGTACTTC

abundance: many
v_gene: TRBV5-5
d_gene: TRBD1
j_gene: TRBJ1-6
CDR3aa: CASSRGLSPLHF
CDR3nt: TGTGCCAGCAGCAGGGGGCTGTCACCCCTCCACTTT

abundance: many
v_gene: TRBV20-1
d_gene: .
j_gene: TRBJ2-6
CDR3aa: CSARVGGSGANVLTF
CDR3nt: TGCAGTGCTAGAGTGGGGGGATCTGGGGCCAACGTCCTGACTTTC

abundance: many
v_gene: TRBV6-6
d_gene: .
j_gene: TRBJ1-2
CDR3aa: CASRSGNYGYTF
CDR3nt: TGTGCCAGCAGAAGCGGTAACTATGGCTACACCTTC

abundance: many
v_gene: TRBV6-5
d_gene: .
j_gene: TRBJ1-1
CDR3aa: CASSYAENTEAFF
CDR3nt: TGTGCCAGCAGTTACGCAGAGAACACTGAAGCTTTCTTT

abundance: many
v_gene: TRBV11-2
d_gene: .
j_gene: TRBJ2-7
CDR3aa: CASSPGGSSYEQYF
CDR3nt: TGTGCCAGCAGCCCCGGGGGTAGCTCCTACGAGCAGTACTTC

abundance: many
v_gene: TRBV6-6
d_gene: TRBD1
j_gene: TRBJ1-5
CDR3aa: CASSYPPKTGFGNQPQHF
CDR3nt: TGTGCCAGCAGTTACCCCCCCAAGACAGGGTTTGGCAATCAGCCCCAGCATTTT

abundance: many
v_gene: TRBV2
d_gene: TRBD1
j_gene: TRBJ2-5
CDR3aa: CASNEQGADGTQYF
CDR3nt: TGTGCCAGCAATGAACAGGGGGCCGATGGGACCCAGTACTTC

abundance: many
v_gene: TRBV7-2
d_gene: .
j_gene: TRBJ2-4
CDR3aa: CASSSDYNSYLIQYF
CDR3nt: TGTGCCAGCAGCTCAGACTACAACTCGTATCTCATTCAGTACTTC

abundance: many
v_gene: TRBV10-3
d_gene: .
j_gene: TRBJ2-3
CDR3aa: CAISEGRDTQYF
CDR3nt: TGTGCCATCAGTGAGGGGCGAGATACGCAGTATTTT

abundance: many
v_gene: TRBV7-2
d_gene: TRBD1
j_gene: TRBJ1-3
CDR3aa: CASSARQGGLGTIYF
CDR3nt: TGTGCCAGCAGCGCGCGACAGGGTGGTTTGGGCACCATATATTTT

abundance: many
v_gene: TRBV29-1
d_gene: TRBD2
j_gene: TRBJ2-5
CDR3aa: CSVTLAGNQETQYF
CDR3nt: TGCAGCGTTACACTAGCGGGGAACCAAGAGACCCAGTACTTC

abundance: many
v_gene: TRBV10-3
d_gene: TRBD1
j_gene: TRBJ1-2
CDR3aa: CAIRLSTGSGYTF
CDR3nt: TGTGCCATCAGATTATCGACAGGGTCCGGCTACACCTTC

abundance: many
v_gene: TRBV4-3
d_gene: TRBD2
j_gene: TRBJ2-1
CDR3aa: CASSQEKELAGINNEQFF
CDR3nt: TGCGCCAGCAGCCAAGAGAAGGAGCTAGCGGGGATTAACAATGAGCAGTTCTTC

abundance: .
v_gene: TRBV7-9
d_gene: TRBD1
j_gene: TRBJ2-7
CDR3aa: CASSLTGVTHEQYF
CDR3nt: TGTGCCAGCAGCTTAACAGGGGTTACCCACGAGCAGTACTTC

abundance: many
v_gene: TRBV28
d_gene: .
j_gene: TRBJ1-6
CDR3aa: CASNPPNYSPLHF
CDR3nt: TGTGCCAGCAACCCCCCCAATTATTCACCCCTCCACTTT

abundance: many
v_gene: TRBV5-1
d_gene: .
j_gene: TRBJ2-7
CDR3aa: CASSFQAGTYEQYF
CDR3nt: TGCGCCAGCAGCTTCCAGGCCGGAACCTACGAGCAGTACTTC

abundance: .
v_gene: TRBV12-3/TRBV12-4
d_gene: .
j_gene: TRBJ1-3
CDR3aa: CASRVAVGNTIYF
CDR3nt: TGTGCCAGCAGAGTGGCGGTCGGAAACACCATATATTTT

abundance: many
v_gene: TRBV4-3
d_gene: .
j_gene: TRBJ1-6
CDR3aa: CASSPNPGPKSNSPLHF
CDR3nt: TGCGCCAGCAGCCCCAACCCGGGACCTAAGTCTAATTCACCCCTCCACTTT

abundance: many
v_gene: TRBV28
d_gene: TRBD1
j_gene: TRBJ1-2
CDR3aa: CASRPGGANYGYTF
CDR3nt: TGTGCCAGCAGACCAGGGGGGGCCAACTATGGCTACACCTTC

abundance: many
v_gene: TRBV5-4
d_gene: TRBD2
j_gene: TRBJ2-5
CDR3aa: CASSPSGDRRETQYF
CDR3nt: TGTGCCAGCAGCCCCAGCGGGGACCGGCGGGAGACCCAGTACTTC

abundance: many
v_gene: TRBV4-2
d_gene: .
j_gene: TRBJ1-3
CDR3aa: CASSQDNMGLAGNTIYF
CDR3nt: TGTGCCAGCAGCCAAGACAATATGGGCCTGGCTGGAAACACCATATATTTT

abundance: many
v_gene: TRBV11-2
d_gene: TRBD2
j_gene: TRBJ2-1
CDR3aa: CASSLEGLAGFYEQFF
CDR3nt: TGTGCCAGCAGCTTAGAGGGACTAGCGGGGTTTTATGAGCAGTTCTTC

abundance: many
v_gene: TRBV7-9
d_gene: .
j_gene: TRBJ2-5
CDR3aa: CASSRGYQETQYF
CDR3nt: TGTGCCAGCAGTCGGGGATACCAAGAGACCCAGTACTTC

abundance: many
v_gene: TRBV6-6
d_gene: .
j_gene: TRBJ1-5
CDR3aa: CASISLGTRFNQPQHF
CDR3nt: TGTGCCAGCATCTCCTTAGGGACCAGGTTCAATCAGCCCCAGCATTTT

abundance: many
v_gene: TRBV5-1
d_gene: .
j_gene: TRBJ1-1
CDR3aa: CASSFQTATGEAFF
CDR3nt: TGCGCCAGCAGCTTCCAAACAGCGACCGGTGAAGCTTTCTTT

abundance: many
v_gene: TRBV7-2
d_gene: .
j_gene: TRBJ1-2
CDR3aa: CASSNYTGTFGYTF
CDR3nt: TGTGCCAGCAGCAACTACACCGGGACTTTTGGCTACACCTTC

abundance: many
v_gene: TRBV12-3/TRBV12-4
d_gene: TRBD1
j_gene: TRBJ1-1
CDR3aa: CASSHHGTAEAFF
CDR3nt: TGTGCCAGCAGCCATCACGGGACAGCGGAAGCTTTCTTT

abundance: many
v_gene: TRBV5-1
d_gene: .
j_gene: TRBJ1-3
CDR3aa: CASSPGLPSGNTIYF
CDR3nt: TGCGCCAGCAGCCCGGGACTGCCCTCTGGAAACACCATATATTTT

abundance: many
v_gene: TRBV5-1
d_gene: .
j_gene: TRBJ2-3
CDR3aa: CASSVADGDTQYF
CDR3nt: TGCGCCAGCAGCGTAGCGGACGGAGATACGCAGTATTTT

abundance: many
v_gene: TRBV5-5
d_gene: TRBD1
j_gene: TRBJ2-1
CDR3aa: CASSFAGTAPNEQFF
CDR3nt: TGTGCCAGCAGCTTTGCCGGGACAGCTCCCAATGAGCAGTTCTTC

abundance: many
v_gene: TRBV5-1
d_gene: TRBD1
j_gene: TRBJ2-1
CDR3aa: CASSSEGQGIDNEQFF
CDR3nt: TGCGCCAGCAGCTCCGAGGGACAGGGGATCGACAATGAGCAGTTCTTC

abundance: many
v_gene: TRBV6-2/TRBV6-3
d_gene: TRBD1
j_gene: TRBJ1-2
CDR3aa: CATSDREIYGYTF
CDR3nt: TGTGCCACCTCCGACAGGGAAATCTATGGCTACACCTTC

abundance: many
v_gene: TRBV6-5
d_gene: .
j_gene: TRBJ2-2
CDR3aa: CASSYSPGSTGELFF
CDR3nt: TGTGCCAGCAGTTACTCTCCAGGGTCCACCGGGGAGCTGTTTTTT

abundance: many
v_gene: TRBV5-1
d_gene: .
j_gene: TRBJ2-1
CDR3aa: CASSSVGPGRDNEQFF
CDR3nt: TGCGCCAGCAGCTCGGTTGGTCCAGGACGGGACAATGAGCAGTTCTTC

abundance: many
v_gene: TRBV5-1
d_gene: .
j_gene: TRBJ1-1
CDR3aa: CASGYVNTEAFF
CDR3nt: TGCGCCAGCGGGTACGTGAACACTGAAGCTTTCTTT

abundance: many
v_gene: TRBV7-9
d_gene: .
j_gene: TRBJ2-7
CDR3aa: CASIQVGGGNSYEQYF
CDR3nt: TGTGCCAGCATCCAGGTGGGGGGGGGCAACTCCTACGAGCAGTACTTC

abundance: many
v_gene: TRBV5-1
d_gene: .
j_gene: TRBJ2-1
CDR3aa: CASSLGEQGNEQFF
CDR3nt: TGCGCCAGCAGCTTGGGGGAACAAGGCAATGAGCAGTTCTTC

abundance: many
v_gene: TRBV7-9
d_gene: TRBD1
j_gene: TRBJ1-3
CDR3aa: CAGRTGGPSRNTIYF
CDR3nt: TGTGCCGGGAGGACAGGTGGACCTTCTCGAAACACCATATATTTT

abundance: many
v_gene: TRBV20-1
d_gene: .
j_gene: TRBJ2-4
CDR3aa: CSAGSGAKNIQYF
CDR3nt: TGCAGTGCTGGGAGCGGGGCCAAAAACATTCAGTACTTC

abundance: many
v_gene: TRBV20-1
d_gene: .
j_gene: TRBJ1-5
CDR3aa: CSAIRGPRQPQHF
CDR3nt: TGCAGTGCAATCCGGGGGCCGCGACAGCCCCAGCATTTT

abundance: .
v_gene: TRBV3-1
d_gene: .
j_gene: TRBJ2-7
CDR3aa: CASSPNREQYEQYF
CDR3nt: TGTGCCAGCAGCCCGAACAGGGAACAATACGAGCAGTACTTC

abundance: many
v_gene: TRBV9
d_gene: .
j_gene: TRBJ1-2
CDR3aa: CASSVQNYGYTF
CDR3nt: TGTGCCAGCAGCGTCCAGAACTATGGCTACACCTTC

abundance: many
v_gene: TRBV6-4
d_gene: TRBD2
j_gene: TRBJ2-3
CDR3aa: CASSDGSGGSDTQYF
CDR3nt: TGTGCCAGCAGTGACGGTAGCGGGGGGTCAGATACGCAGTATTTT

abundance: many
v_gene: TRBV5-1
d_gene: .
j_gene: TRBJ2-2
CDR3aa: CASSLDRERSGELFF
CDR3nt: TGCGCCAGCAGCTTGGACAGGGAGCGGTCCGGGGAGCTGTTTTTT